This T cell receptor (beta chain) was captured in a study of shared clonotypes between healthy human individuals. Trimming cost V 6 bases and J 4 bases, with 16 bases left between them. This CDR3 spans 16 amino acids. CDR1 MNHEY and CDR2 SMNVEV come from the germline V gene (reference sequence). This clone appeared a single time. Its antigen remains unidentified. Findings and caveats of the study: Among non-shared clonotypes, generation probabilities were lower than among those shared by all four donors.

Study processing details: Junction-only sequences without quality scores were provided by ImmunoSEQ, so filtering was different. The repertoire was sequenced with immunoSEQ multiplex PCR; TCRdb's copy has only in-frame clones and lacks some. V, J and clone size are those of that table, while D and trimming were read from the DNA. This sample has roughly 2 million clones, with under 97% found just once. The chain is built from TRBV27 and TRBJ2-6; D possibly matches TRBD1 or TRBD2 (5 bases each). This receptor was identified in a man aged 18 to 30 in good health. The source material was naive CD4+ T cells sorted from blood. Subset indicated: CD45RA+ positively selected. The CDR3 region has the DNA TGTGCCAGCAGAGGGGCGGGTTCAAGCGGGGCCAACGTCCTGACTTTC. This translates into CASRGAGSSGANVLTF. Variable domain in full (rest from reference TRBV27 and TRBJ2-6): EAQVTQNPRYLITVTGKKLTVTCSQNMNHEYMSWYRQDPGLGLRQIYYSMNVEVTDKGDVPEGYKVSRKEKRNFPLILESPSPNQTSLYFCASRGAGSSGANVLTFGAGSRLTVL.